This entry features one TCR beta chain sequence. This clone occurred once. There is no known antigen for this receptor. Nothing much larger sits one base from this clone, and base qualities are not available. Receptor amplification or capture employed the immunoSEQ multiplex PCR assay. For the multiplex PCR, a mixture combining 60 forward primers for TCR Vbeta segments and 13 reverse primers for TCR Jbeta segments was used. A multiplex PCR assay on genomic DNA amplified the CDR3 region of rearranged TCR beta genes. The Illumina HiSeq System was used to sequence the amplified TCR beta libraries as 87-base-pair reads. On the authors' methods: A later analysis counted around 72 million unique TCR beta chains across the roughly 700 repertoires, and around 12 million of these chains were shared by at least two donors. To remove PCR and sequencing errors, raw reads were error-corrected and collapsed into unique sequences using a nearest-neighbor algorithm that merged closely related sequences. CDR3 sequences were aligned to IMGT reference sequences to assign V, D and J gene segments. For a sequence to be retained, a match of at least six nucleotides to both a V gene segment and a J gene segment was required. Rearrangements were classified as productive when the CDR3 lacked stop codons and remained in frame with V and J, and all other rearrangements were classified as non-productive. CDR3 was defined by IMGT convention, running from the second conserved V-encoded cysteine to the conserved J-encoded phenylalanine. The earlier analysis of 550 to 650 of the donors excluded any sequence lacking an unambiguous match to a single V gene segment. An earlier analysis of under 750 of the donors called V segments functional above 56.7% productive rearrangements and segregating when the between-donor standard deviation exceeded 5%. A statistical classification framework was developed to diagnose cytomegalovirus status using the catalog of TCR beta chain sequences. In a later analysis, TCR nucleotide sequences were compared against IMGT/GENE-DB human TR gene sequences so that V and J genes could be assigned. The TCRdist pipeline was used in a later analysis to assign CDR3 sequences and most-parsimonious VDJ recombination scenarios. In a later analysis, each TCR beta chain was defined by its CDR3 amino acid sequence together with its V-gene family, and reads lacking a unique V-gene family were excluded. As a way to deal with suspected cross-contamination and a sequencing artifact, a later analysis dropped hundreds of nucleotide sequences that were highly shared and had low generation probability. In a later analysis, a clonal expansion index for each public chain was calculated from normalized within-repertoire ranks of inferred template counts. A later analysis computed generation probabilities with a VDJ recombination model fitted to out-of-frame rearrangements, and checked the results against IGoR. Hypergeometric tests were used in a later analysis to score TCR-TCR, TCR-HLA and TCR-CMV co-occurrence, with a repertoire-size bias correction applied to the TCR pairs. In a later analysis, false discovery rates were estimated by permuting HLA or CMV assignments 20 times. In a later analysis, co-occurring TCRs were grouped using DBSCAN, with TCRdist sequence similarity added in when clustering inside HLA-allele-positive subsets. Co-occurrence clustering excluded repertoires with fewer than 30,000 or more than 120,000 public chains, plus five with anomalous nucleotide sharing. TCRdb carries this immuneACCESS record with in-frame sequences only. Its versions omit some clonotypes, under half of them owing to an unresolved V gene in the studies checked, with the rest unexplained. Clone size and the V and J calls come from that table; the DNA yielded D and trimming. For this sample the table gives 120,000 to 150,000 clones, of which 66% were detected only once. The ten largest make up over 5% of the sample.

In total, approximately 700 healthy bone marrow donors made up the cohort. Cohort members were all nominally healthy when sampled, although unrecorded immune exposures were likely present. The donor tested CMV seronegative and was one of the 352 seronegative cohort members. A peripheral blood sample was collected from each donor, and TCR beta sequencing was performed on peripheral blood mononuclear cells. The Qiagen DNeasy Blood Extraction Kit was used to extract genomic DNA from the blood cell samples. The germline V end is reduced by 2 bases and the J end by 6 bases; junction bases left unmatched: 3. CDR1 and CDR2 are read off the germline V gene as MDHEN and SYDVKM. Taken from cysteine to phenylalanine, the CDR3 has 15 residues. Only CDR3 DNA remains: 45 bases, in frame from the first base. The data stem from a study of cytomegalovirus exposure and HLA in healthy donors (dated by TCRdb to about 2017). For the study in its entirety: According to an earlier analysis of 587 of the donors, about 179 million T cells yielded roughly 100 million unique TCR beta sequences and less than 300 Gb of sequence data. Among a few hundred genotyped donors of the cohort, an average of about 240,000 unique TCR beta nucleotide sequences were sequenced per donor, around 20% of them non-productive. Typing coverage varied by locus: roughly 620-640 donors for A, B, C, DRB1 and DQB1; 500 to 550 for DQA1; around 570 for DPA1; 450 to 480 for DPB1. Among the approximately 400 genotyped donors, about 85% belonged to the genetic ancestry cluster associated with self-reported Caucasian donors. An early release that covered more than 550 HLA-typed donors contained approximately 300 gigabases of sequencing data and 75 million to 100 million unique TCR sequences. An earlier analysis of 587 of the donors applied high-throughput TCR beta sequencing to assess whether each TCR beta V gene segment acted as functional or pseudogenic. In a later genetic analysis, genome-wide SNP genotypes for about three fifths of the roughly 670 donors were used, and that subset was treated as a discovery cohort. Donor age, sex, ethnicity and CMV serostatus were compiled alongside the repertoire data. The study combined high-throughput TCR immunosequencing, statistical association of individual TCRs with disease status, and machine learning to predict cytomegalovirus infection status. Because of strong linkage in the cohort, roughly five DR-DQ haplotypes were treated as single units for association and clustering. Every repertoire in the discovery cohort had been generated on one and the same sequencing platform. HLA typing covered class I and class II loci at four-digit resolution. The study aimed to test whether cataloging public T cell receptors could reveal signatures of past pathogen exposure. Besides the first cohort of 666 subjects, a separate validation cohort made up of 120 different subjects was used. Rather than using new phenotypic data, the later analysis identified candidate immune exposures from TCR beta sequences and from how often those sequences occurred across donors. The study profiled the T cell repertoires of under 850 subjects by immunosequencing and related them to cytomegalovirus serostatus. A later analysis re-analyzed previously published TCR beta repertoires from 500 to 700 donors and added high-resolution HLA genotyping to study TCR occurrence patterns.

What the study reported, not specific to this receptor: A cluster of highly shared sequence variants was judged likely to be a technical artifact of the sequencing pipeline. In an earlier analysis of fewer than 750 of the donors, most TCR beta V segments were observed in productive rearrangements about 90% or about 30% of the time, broadly matching IMGT annotations. In a later analysis, 16,951 TCR beta sequences were associated with specific HLA alleles at a false discovery rate of 0.05. Across donors, most TCR sequences were observed very rarely, whereas some public TCRs were present in many individuals. A later analysis found that TCR association rates varied across HLA loci, with DRB1 alleles showing the most associated TCRs and HLA-C alleles the fewest. In vitro tests confirmed that a few of the cytomegalovirus-associated TCR beta chains recognize cytomegalovirus antigens. In a later analysis, several top co-occurrence clusters were reported to appear linked to parvovirus B19, influenza, CMV and Epstein-Barr virus. The classifier was reported to diagnose cytomegalovirus status with high specificity and sensitivity in both the original cohort and the validation cohort. Seventeen rarely observed V segments, including chromosome 9 orphons, were excluded from the earlier analysis of approximately 500 of the donors because counts were too low. A later analysis found that HLA-associated TCR beta chains were more clonally expanded and had lower generation probabilities than equally common non-associated chains. Compared with the roughly 670-donor mean, donors in an Asian-associated ancestry cluster had fewer N-insertions in productive TCRs, according to a later genetic analysis. Strong co-occurrence of HLA alleles, especially DR and DQ, made assigning TCR associations to individual alleles difficult. The study listed 170 or so TCR beta chains as associated with cytomegalovirus. It was suggested by the authors that the approach could potentially be generalized to other disease states and immunological phenotypes. A later analysis found that most CMV-associated TCR beta chains appeared HLA-restricted, with HLA associations seemingly driven largely by CMV exposure. A further reported finding was that TCR beta sequences accurately predicted the HLA-A and HLA-B alleles for most subjects in the first cohort. In a later genetic analysis, a missense DCLRE1C variant was associated with V-gene and J-gene trimming of TCR beta chains, and the association was replicated in an independent cohort. Correlated functional status among segregating V segments might be attributable to linkage disequilibrium, but an unknown experimental factor could not be ruled out. Only TCR beta chains were sequenced in this cohort, and the absence of alpha or paired-chain data limited detectable features. The only immune exposure information available for the cohort was CMV serostatus. Because HLA typing was missing for some donors at each locus, association tests included only the typed subset. The presence/absence analyses assumed that sequencing depth was roughly uniform across donors, and that assumption may not be true. The 87-base-pair reads could not distinguish some IMGT-functional V segments, including TRBV6-2 and TRBV6-3, so those segments were excluded.

The rearrangement combines TRBV28 with TRBJ2-2, and 10 junction bases match TRBD2. This TCR was recovered from a woman aged 60-75 years in good health and CMV-seronegative. What was sequenced was PBMCs. The CDR3 region has the sequence CASSLLLAGAGELFF. The bases are TGTGCCAGCAGTTTACTCCTAGCGGGGGCCGGGGAGCTGTTTTTT.